The sequence of this TCR beta chain was determined in a study of regulatory T cells in long-lasting Graves disease. The CDR3 loop spans 17 amino acids. The ends lost 5 bases at V and 1 base at J; junction bases unmatched: 8. The germline gives CDR1 LNHDA, CDR2 SQIVND (reference sequence). The time point is: newly diagnosed GD, antithyroid drugs for less than 3 months. With RNA extracted from PBMCs as input, the TCR library was made. This clonotype has just a few counts. HTBI primers from iRepertoire and Arm-PCR of CDR3 regions yielded the TCR beta libraries. In TCRdb, the multiplex PCR reads were re-called with MiXCR into one record per CDR3 protein. This repertoire shows 400,000 to 500,000 distinct CDR3 sequences, less than 20% found once; its top ten account for about 23%. This same sample was also taken into another study, of T cells in Graves' hyperthyroidism and ophthalmopathy.

The sample here was peripheral blood mononuclear cells (PBMCs), taken at new diagnosis, from a patient treated with antithyroid drugs. The chain combines TRBV19 with TRBJ2-1, with 10 bases aligning to TRBD2. The receptor comes from a young woman with Graves disease. The CDR3 loop is CASSQTSGFGSYNEQFF. The CDR3 nucleotides read TGTGCCAGTAGTCAGACTAGCGGGTTTGGATCCTACAATGAGCAGTTCTTC. Supplemented by reference TRBV19 and TRBJ2-1, the full variable domain reads DGGITQSPKYLFRKEGQNVTLSCEQNLNHDAMYWYRQDPGQGLRLIYYSQIVNDFQKGDIAEGYSVSREKKESFPLTVTSAQKNPTAFYLCASSQTSGFGSYNEQFFGPGTRLTVL.